The rows below give T cell receptor beta chains drawn from one sample of a study of beta chain features in type 1 diabetes. The assay was immunoSEQ multiplex PCR, and TCRdb's table has in-frame clones only and misses some. The profile covers around 500,000 clones, with around 30% appearing a single time and about 0.06% taken by the ten largest. Sequenced material: naive CD4+ T cells from blood. Source of these receptors: a man aged 18 to 30 in good health. Each CDR3 is given without its conserved first and last residue. Each record gives: J gene, V gene, CDR3 protein.

TRBJ2-5 TRBV7-6 ASSHIQETQY
TRBJ2-7 TRBV30 ACLSPTGVYEQY
TRBJ1-2 TRBV30 AWRAGTYGYT
TRBJ2-1 TRBV10-3 AISESVGSYNEQF
TRBJ2-7 TRBV7-6 ASRPLADSYEQY
TRBJ1-5 TRBV30 AWSEGGYSNQPQH
TRBJ1-1 TRBV30 AWSEFDRGEAF
TRBJ2-4 TRBV5-1 ASSPGRGNIQY
TRBJ2-1 TRBV2 ASSSDSSSYNEQF
TRBJ2-2 TRBV10-3 ATQRTGHNTGELF
- TRBV29-1 SVAGYPEQY
TRBJ1-5 TRBV5-1 ASSPQGPQPQH
TRBJ1-2 TRBV30 AWSHSLNYGYT
TRBJ2-7 TRBV18 ASSPPSKYEQY
TRBJ2-3 TRBV5-1 ASSTGTGVADTQY
TRBJ2-7 TRBV7-2 ASSLGTLLNEQY
TRBJ1-5 TRBV10-3 AISEWDNSNQPQH
TRBJ1-1 TRBV11-1 ASSSGDTEAF
TRBJ2-3 TRBV5-4 ASSPNRGSTDTQY
TRBJ2-5 TRBV11-2 ASSSRGLAGGETQY
TRBJ2-1 TRBV5-5 ASSFQGASYNEQF
TRBJ2-7 TRBV14 ASSPGGTSYEQY
TRBJ2-7 TRBV19 ASSIILGEPEQY
TRBJ2-2 TRBV25-1 ASSEYGRQNTGELF
TRBJ2-1 TRBV30 AWSGGLAGAEQF
TRBJ1-4 TRBV5-1 ASSLAGVGEKLF
TRBJ2-1 TRBV9 ASGPSGSGEQF
TRBJ2-5 TRBV20-1 SARGETQY
TRBJ1-4 TRBV7-9 ASSLAGSRANEKLF